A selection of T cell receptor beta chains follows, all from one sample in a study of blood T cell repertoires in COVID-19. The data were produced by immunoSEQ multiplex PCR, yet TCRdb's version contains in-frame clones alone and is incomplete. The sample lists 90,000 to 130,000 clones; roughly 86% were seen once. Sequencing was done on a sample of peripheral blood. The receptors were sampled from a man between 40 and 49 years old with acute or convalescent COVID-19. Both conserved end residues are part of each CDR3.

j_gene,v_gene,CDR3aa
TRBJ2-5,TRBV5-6,CASSYGTGGTQETQYF
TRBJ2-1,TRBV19,CASKTGGSNEQFF
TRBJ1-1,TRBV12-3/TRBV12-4,CASSTGGVPEAFF
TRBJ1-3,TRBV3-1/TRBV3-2,CASSQDLGAIPNTIYF
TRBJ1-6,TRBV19,CASKPFREANSPLHF
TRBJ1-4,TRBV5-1,CASSSGNGHEKLFF
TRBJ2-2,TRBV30,CAWSKRDFLNTGELFF
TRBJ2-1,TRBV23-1,CASSHRQGVKVNEQFF
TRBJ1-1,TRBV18,CASSPIPGGVTEAFF
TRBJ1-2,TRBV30,CAWSVLGIRVYGYTF
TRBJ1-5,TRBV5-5,CASSLTGTVIQPQHF
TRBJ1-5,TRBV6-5,CASSPGWNQPQHF
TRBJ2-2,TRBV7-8,CASSLATGANTGELFF
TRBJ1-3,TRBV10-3,CATLGQGAFGNTIYF
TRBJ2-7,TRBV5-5,CASSSLVGGPSYEQYF
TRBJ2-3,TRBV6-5,CASSIQGTTTDTQYF
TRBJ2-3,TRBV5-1,CASSLEGRAPDTQYF
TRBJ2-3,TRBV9,CASSVGDRSTDTQYF
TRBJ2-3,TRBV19,CASSIVGEADTQYF